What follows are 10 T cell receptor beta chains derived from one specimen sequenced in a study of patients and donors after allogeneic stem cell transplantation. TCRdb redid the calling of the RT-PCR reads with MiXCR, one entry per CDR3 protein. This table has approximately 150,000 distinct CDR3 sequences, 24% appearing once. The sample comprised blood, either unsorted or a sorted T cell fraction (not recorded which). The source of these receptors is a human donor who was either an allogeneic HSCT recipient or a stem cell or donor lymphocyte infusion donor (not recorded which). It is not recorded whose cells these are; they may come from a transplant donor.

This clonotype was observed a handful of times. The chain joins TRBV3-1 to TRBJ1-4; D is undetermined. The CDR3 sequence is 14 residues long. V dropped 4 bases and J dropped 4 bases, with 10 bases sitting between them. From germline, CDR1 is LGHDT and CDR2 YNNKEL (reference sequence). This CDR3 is CASSPGAYNEKLFF. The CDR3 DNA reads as TGTGCCAGCAGCCCGGGAGCTTATAATGAAAAACTGTTTTTT.

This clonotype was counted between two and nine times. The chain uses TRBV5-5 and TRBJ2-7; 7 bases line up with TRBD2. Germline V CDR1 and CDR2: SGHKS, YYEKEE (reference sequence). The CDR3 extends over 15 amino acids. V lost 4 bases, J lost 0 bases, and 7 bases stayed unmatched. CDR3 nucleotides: TGTGCCAGCAGCCCTCTTCGCGGGAGCTCCTACGAGCAGTACTTC. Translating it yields CASSPLRGSSYEQYF. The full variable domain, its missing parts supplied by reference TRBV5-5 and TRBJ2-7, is DAGVTQSPTHLIKTRGQQVTLRCSPISGHKSVSWYQQVLGQGPQFIFQYYEKEERGRGNFPDRFSARQFPNYSSELNVNALLLGDSALYLCASSPLRGSSYEQYFGPGTRLTVT.

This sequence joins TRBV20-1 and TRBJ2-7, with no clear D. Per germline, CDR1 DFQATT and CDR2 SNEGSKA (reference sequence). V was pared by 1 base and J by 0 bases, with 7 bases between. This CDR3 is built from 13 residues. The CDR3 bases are TGCAGTGCTAGAGTGCGGACCTCCTACGAGCAGTACTTC. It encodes CSARVRTSYEQYF.

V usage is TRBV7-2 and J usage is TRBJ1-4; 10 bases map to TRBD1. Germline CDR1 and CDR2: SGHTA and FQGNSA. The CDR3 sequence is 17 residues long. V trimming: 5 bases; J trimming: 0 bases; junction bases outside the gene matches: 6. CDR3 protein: CASSPGQGVATNEKLFF. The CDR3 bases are TGTGCCAGCAGCCCCGGACAGGGGGTTGCAACTAATGAAAAACTGTTTTTT.

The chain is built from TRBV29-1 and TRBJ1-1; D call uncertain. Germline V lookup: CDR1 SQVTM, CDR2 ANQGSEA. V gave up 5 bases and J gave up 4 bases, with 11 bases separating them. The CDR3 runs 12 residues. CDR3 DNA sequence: TGCAGCGTTCGTGGGGAGGGCACTGAAGCTTTCTTT. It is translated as CSVRGEGTEAFF.

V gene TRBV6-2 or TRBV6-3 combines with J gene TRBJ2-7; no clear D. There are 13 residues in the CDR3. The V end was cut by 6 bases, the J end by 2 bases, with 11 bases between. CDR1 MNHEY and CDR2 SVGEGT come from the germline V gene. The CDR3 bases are TGTGCCAGCAGCATCCTGGGCACCTACGAGCAGTACTTC. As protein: CASSILGTYEQYF.

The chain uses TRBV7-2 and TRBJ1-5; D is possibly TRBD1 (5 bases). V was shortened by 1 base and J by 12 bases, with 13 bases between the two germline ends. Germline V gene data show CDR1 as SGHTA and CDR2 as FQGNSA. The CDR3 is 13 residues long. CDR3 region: CASSLGGPSDQHF. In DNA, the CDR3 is TGTGCCAGCAGCTTAGGGGGCCCCTCGGACCAGCATTTT.

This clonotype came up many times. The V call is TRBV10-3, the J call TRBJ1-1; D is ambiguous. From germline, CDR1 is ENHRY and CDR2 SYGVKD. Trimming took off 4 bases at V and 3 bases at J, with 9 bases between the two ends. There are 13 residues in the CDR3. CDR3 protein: CAISGQPDTEAFF. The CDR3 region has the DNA TGTGCCATCAGTGGTCAGCCGGACACTGAAGCTTTCTTT.

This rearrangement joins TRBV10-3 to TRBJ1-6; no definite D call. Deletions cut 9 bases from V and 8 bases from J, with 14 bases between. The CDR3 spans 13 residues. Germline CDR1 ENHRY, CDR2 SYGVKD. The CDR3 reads CAIRGAWDSPLHF. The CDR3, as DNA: TGTGCCATTCGGGGAGCTTGGGATTCACCCCTCCACTTT.

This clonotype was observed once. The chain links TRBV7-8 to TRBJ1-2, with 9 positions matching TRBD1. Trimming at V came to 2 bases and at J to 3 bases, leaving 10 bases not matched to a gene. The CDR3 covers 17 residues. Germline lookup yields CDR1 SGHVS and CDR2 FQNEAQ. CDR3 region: CASSLRAGTGSDYGYTF. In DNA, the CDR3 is TGTGCCAGCAGCTTACGTGCCGGGACAGGGAGTGACTATGGCTACACCTTC.